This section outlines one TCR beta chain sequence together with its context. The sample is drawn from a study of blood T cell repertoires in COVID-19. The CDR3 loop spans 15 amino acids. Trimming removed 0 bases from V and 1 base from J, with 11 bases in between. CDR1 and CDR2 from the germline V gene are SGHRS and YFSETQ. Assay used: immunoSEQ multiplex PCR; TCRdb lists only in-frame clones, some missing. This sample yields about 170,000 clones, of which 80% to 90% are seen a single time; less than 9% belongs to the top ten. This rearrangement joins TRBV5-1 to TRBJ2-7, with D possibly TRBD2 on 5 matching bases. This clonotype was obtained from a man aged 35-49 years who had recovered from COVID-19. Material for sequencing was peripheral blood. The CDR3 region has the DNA TGCGCCAGCAGCTTGGGGACTCATTTGTCCTACGAGCAGTACTTC. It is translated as CASSLGTHLSYEQYF.